The rows below give T cell receptor beta chains drawn from one sample of a study of T-cell reconstitution after alpha-beta-depleted transplantation in children. MiXCR, applied by TCRdb to the PCR reads, yields one record per CDR3 protein. The sample contains hundreds of thousands of distinct CDR3 sequences, roughly 8.1% of which appear only once. Sequencing used PBMCs, mostly from graft donor cells, obtained 360 days after TCRalphabeta/CD19-depleted stem cell transplant. The receptors originated from a male patient aged 2 to 10 who had a stem cell transplant for acute myeloid leukemia, so the T cells may come from the graft donor. Each CDR3 is given with its conserved first and last residue. The order of the fields is V gene, D gene, J gene, clone size, CDR3 DNA, CDR3 protein. A D gene is named only where the DNA matches it firmly. A clone size is listed for some rows: how often the clone was seen (once, few, many), or a class if it is expanded.

>TRBV7-9|.|TRBJ1-1|.
TGTGCCAGCAGCTTTACAGGGTTAAACACTGAAGCTTTCTTT
CASSFTGLNTEAFF
>TRBV10-3|TRBD1|TRBJ2-7|many
TGTGCCAGCCGACAGGGGTACTACGAGCAGTACTTC
CASRQGYYEQYF
>TRBV20-1|.|TRBJ1-5|few
TGCAGTGCTAGAGCGGGGGGTTGGCAGCCCCAGCATTTT
CSARAGGWQPQHF
>TRBV5-1|.|TRBJ1-1|few
TGCGCCAGCAGCCCGCGCGGGCGGCCGAACACTGAAGCTTTCTTT
CASSPRGRPNTEAFF
>TRBV4-2|TRBD1|TRBJ2-7|.
TGTGCCAGCAGCCAAGATCACGGGGGACAGGGCCTCTACGAGCAGTACTTC
CASSQDHGGQGLYEQYF
>TRBV9|.|TRBJ2-1|many
TGTGCCAGCAGCGTAGAGGTCAGGGGAGATGAGCAGTTCTTC
CASSVEVRGDEQFF
>TRBV3-1|.|TRBJ2-1|.
TGTGCCAGCAGCCAACTACCCACTACACTTTCTTACAATGAGCAGTTCTTC
CASSQLPTTLSYNEQFF
>TRBV12-5|TRBD1|TRBJ2-7|few
TGTGCTAGTGGTCCACCTCCGGGACAGCCTTTGGGCGAGCAGTACTTC
CASGPPPGQPLGEQYF
>TRBV11-2|TRBD2|TRBJ2-1|few
TGTGCCAGCAGCCCAAGGACTAGCGGAACGACCTACAATGAGCAGTTCTTC
CASSPRTSGTTYNEQFF
>TRBV30|TRBD2|TRBJ2-2|.
TGTGCCTGGAGTCCCCCCTGGTCGAAGCGGGAGGAAACCGGGGAGCTGTTTTTT
CAWSPPWSKREETGELFF
>TRBV20-1|.|TRBJ2-5|.
TGCAGTGCTAGAGGACACCCCTTCGAGACCCAGTACTTC
CSARGHPFETQYF
>TRBV28|TRBD1|TRBJ1-2|many
TGTGCCAGCAGTCTAAGACAGGGCTATGGCTACACCTTC
CASSLRQGYGYTF
>TRBV5-1|.|TRBJ2-1|few
TGCGCCAGCAGCTTACCCTATGATCGGCAGTTCTTC
CASSLPYDRQFF
>TRBV7-9|.|TRBJ1-1|.
TGTGCCAGCAGCAATTTGAACACTGAAGCTTTCTTT
CASSNLNTEAFF
>TRBV12-3/TRBV12-4|TRBD2|TRBJ2-3|few
TGTGCCAGCAGTTTCGAATCCCGGGGGGGAAAAGGAGATACGCAGTATTTT
CASSFESRGGKGDTQYF
>TRBV5-6|TRBD1|TRBJ2-5|few
TGTGCCAGCAGCTTGGTGGACAGGAGACAAGAGACCCAGTACTTC
CASSLVDRRQETQYF
>TRBV11-2|TRBD2|TRBJ2-1|many
TGTGCCAGCAGCCGGACTAGCGGCTCCTACAATGAGCAGTTCTTC
CASSRTSGSYNEQFF
>TRBV29-1|TRBD2|TRBJ2-1|.
TGCAGCGTTGACGGTCGGGCGGGAGTCCCAAGAAATGAGCAGTTCTTC
CSVDGRAGVPRNEQFF
>TRBV20-1|.|TRBJ2-7|.
TGCAGTGCCCAGACATATAGCTCCTACGAGCAGTACTTC
CSAQTYSSYEQYF
>TRBV12-3/TRBV12-4|.|TRBJ2-1|many
TGTGCCAGCACCGATAGGACGGGAAGCTCCTACAATGAGCAGTTCTTC
CASTDRTGSSYNEQFF
>TRBV12-3/TRBV12-4|TRBD1|TRBJ1-6|many
TGTGCCAGCAGTTACAGGGGAAATTCACCCCTCCACTTT
CASSYRGNSPLHF
>TRBV12-3/TRBV12-4|.|TRBJ2-1|many
TGTGCCGGAAGCTCTGCTAGCAGCAATGAGCAGTTCTTC
CAGSSASSNEQFF
>TRBV5-1|.|TRBJ2-3|.
TGCGCCAGCAGCAAAGGCTGGAACCTAGATACGCAGTATTTT
CASSKGWNLDTQYF
>TRBV6-6|TRBD2|TRBJ2-7|few
TGTGCCAGCACTCCCCCGGGACTAGCGGCTCTAAGGACCGACGAGCAGTACTTC
CASTPPGLAALRTDEQYF
>TRBV11-2|.|TRBJ2-1|few
TGTGCCAGCAGCCCCCCCCGGGACTGGTACAATGAGCAGTTCTTC
CASSPPRDWYNEQFF
>TRBV29-1|.|TRBJ2-3|few
TGCAGCGTTGATCGAGGGGGGGCAGATACGCAGTATTTT
CSVDRGGADTQYF
>TRBV7-8|.|TRBJ2-1|many
TGTGCCAGCAGCTTGAGAACCGGGACGAACAATGAGCAGTTCTTC
CASSLRTGTNNEQFF